The present TCR beta chain was sequenced within a study of metastatic and nonmetastatic thyroid tumors. Study-level background: Repertoire comparison spanned blood and tumor or nodule tissue of malignant and benign thyroid patients.

Whole-study results and caveats: In both blood and tumor samples, TCR beta diversity was reported significantly higher for malignant than benign nodules.

All patients were untreated before thyroid surgery. In the original processing: Using the CDR3 differences seen across clinicopathological groups, the authors built a distant-metastasis classifier for papillary thyroid cancer, which was meant to discriminate distant-metastatic patients. TCRdb reassembled clones from the PCR reads with MiXCR. None of the V and J calls come from the authors' own analysis; TCRdb made them. The table includes some 50,000 clones, 22% detected once. In regard to this clone: Its cognate antigen is unknown.

The sample taken for sequencing was blood. This receptor was identified in a male donor with papillary thyroid cancer or a benign thyroid nodule (not recorded which). Some clones in this sample may be carry-over from other donors' samples.

The CDR3 here is CASRKGDSGANVLTF. CDR3 sequence (DNA): TGTGCCAGCAGAAAGGGGGACTCTGGGGCCAACGTCCTGACTTTC. The rearrangement joins TRBV27 to TRBJ2-6, with TRBD1 as a possible D gene (6 bases). Looked up from germline, CDR1 is MNHEY and CDR2 is SMNVEV (reference sequence). V lost 6 bases and J 0 bases, leaving 9 bases between the germline ends. The CDR3 length is 15 residues.